This T cell receptor (beta chain) emerged from a study of Graves' ophthalmopathy and Graves' hyperthyroidism. Study-wide findings and caveats: Detected in blood as well were most expanded thyroid clonotypes with frequency above 0.001.

The CDR3 length is 19 residues. Germline-derived CDR1 and CDR2 are SEHNR and FQNEAQ (reference sequence). V lost 6 bases and J 1 base, leaving 22 bases between the germline ends. Amplification of the TCR beta CDR3 regions used RNA transcripts (as template). RT-PCR in the first round used HTBI primers; a second-round multiplex PCR followed. MiXCR, run by TCRdb on the multiplex PCR reads, gives a single entry per CDR3 protein. Among over a million distinct CDR3 sequences, roughly 35% were seen once, and the ten largest hold around 10%. Notes on this clonotype: Its antigen is as yet unknown.

The V call is TRBV7-9, the J call TRBJ2-6; tentatively, D is TRBD1 or TRBD2 (5 bases each). This TCR was sampled from an adult man with Graves' hyperthyroidism. Sequenced: peripheral blood or thyroid tissue (not recorded which). The CDR3 region is CASSPPLGDRVSGANVLTF. DNA for the CDR3: TGTGCCAGCAGTCCTCCCCTTGGGGACCGGGTATCTGGGGCCAACGTCCTGACTTTC.